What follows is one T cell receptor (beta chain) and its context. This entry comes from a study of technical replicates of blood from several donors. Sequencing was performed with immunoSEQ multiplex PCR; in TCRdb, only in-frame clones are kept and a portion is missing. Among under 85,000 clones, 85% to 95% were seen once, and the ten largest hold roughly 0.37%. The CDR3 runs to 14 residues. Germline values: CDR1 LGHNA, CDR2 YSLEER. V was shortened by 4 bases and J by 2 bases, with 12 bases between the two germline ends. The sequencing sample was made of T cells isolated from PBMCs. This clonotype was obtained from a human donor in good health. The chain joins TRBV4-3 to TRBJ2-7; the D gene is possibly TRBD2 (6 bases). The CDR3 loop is CASSPGGAAYEQYF. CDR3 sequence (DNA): TGCGCCAGCAGCCCGGGCGGGGCCGCCTACGAGCAGTACTTC.